These T cell receptor beta chains were read from a single sample in a study of T cell responses to AZD1222 COVID-19 vaccine. Using immunoSEQ multiplex PCR, the repertoire was profiled, and TCRdb retains in-frame clones only, with some absent. Here the sample spans about 92,000 clones, roughly 88% being singletons. The sample was peripheral blood, taken on day 0 of AZD1222 vaccination. Source of these receptors: an adult in good health. CDR3s include the opening cysteine and the closing phenylalanine or tryptophan. Each record gives: V gene, D gene, clone size, J gene, CDR3 protein, CDR3 DNA. The D gene is left open where the match is weak. Some rows mark clone size as missing; the rest say once, few, many or name a class of expanded clone.

TRBV28	-	-	TRBJ1-2	CASSLRGPSYGYTF	TGTGCCAGCAGTTTACGTGGACCTTCCTATGGCTACACCTTC
TRBV7-9	-	-	TRBJ2-1	CASSLWGRSYNEQFF	TGTGCCAGCAGCTTATGGGGTCGGTCCTACAATGAGCAGTTCTTC
TRBV6-5	-	-	TRBJ1-2	CASRLDLNYGYTF	TGTGCCAGCAGGTTAGACCTAAACTATGGCTACACCTTC
TRBV23-1	-	-	TRBJ1-1	CASSQEGKAFF	TGCGCCAGCAGTCAGGAGGGAAAAGCTTTCTTT
TRBV7-2	-	medium-sized	TRBJ2-2	CASSLGGFVGELFF	TGTGCCAGCAGCTTAGGAGGGTTTGTCGGGGAGCTGTTTTTT
TRBV11-2	TRBD1	-	TRBJ2-7	CASSRYSGTGGYSGYEQYF	TGTGCCAGCAGCCGGTATTCCGGGACAGGGGGCTATAGCGGCTACGAGCAGTACTTC
TRBV11-3	-	few	TRBJ2-4	CASSFLPNIQYF	TGTGCCAGCAGCTTCCTTCCCAACATTCAGTACTTC
TRBV28	-	-	TRBJ2-7	CASSSYGHSSNSYEQYF	TGTGCCAGCAGTTCCTATGGACATTCCTCCAACTCCTACGAGCAGTACTTC
TRBV5-1	TRBD1	-	TRBJ2-6	CASSYMGQNSGANVLTF	TGCGCCAGCAGTTATATGGGACAGAACTCTGGGGCCAACGTCCTGACTTTC
TRBV6-5	TRBD1	-	TRBJ1-4	CASGTGDSTNEKLFF	TGTGCCAGCGGTACAGGGGATTCAACTAATGAAAAACTGTTTTTT
TRBV6-1	-	once	TRBJ1-5	CASREGGTSQPQHF	TGTGCCAGCAGGGAAGGCGGAACCTCTCAGCCCCAGCATTTT
TRBV27	-	-	TRBJ2-1	CASRPASGAHEQFF	TGTGCCAGCCGTCCCGCTTCAGGTGCACATGAGCAGTTCTTC
TRBV5-1	-	-	TRBJ2-5	CASSLDRETQYF	TGCGCCAGCAGCTTGGACCGGGAGACCCAGTACTTC
TRBV12-2	-	-	TRBJ1-4	CASRQGCGARVEKLFF	TGTGCAAGTCGCCAAGGTTGCGGGGCTCGAGTTGAAAAACTGTTTTTT
TRBV6-2/TRBV6-3	-	once	TRBJ1-5	CASSYTGLSNQPQHF	TGTGCCAGCAGTTATACCGGACTGAGCAATCAGCCCCAGCATTTT
TRBV6-1	-	-	TRBJ1-6	CASSGRGLSSYNSPLHF	TGTGCCAGCAGTGGAAGGGGACTTAGCTCCTATAATTCACCCCTCCACTTT
TRBV6-1	-	-	TRBJ1-2	CASSDRGNYGYTF	TGTGCCAGCAGTGACAGGGGAAACTATGGCTACACCTTC
TRBV6-5	-	-	TRBJ1-2	CASSYSMEGYTF	TGTGCCAGCAGTTACTCAATGGAGGGCTACACCTTC
TRBV18	-	-	TRBJ2-7	CASSPQGYSYEQYF	TGTGCCAGCTCACCACAGGGATATTCCTACGAGCAGTACTTC
TRBV7-9	-	-	TRBJ2-3	CASSFRNAKGDTQYF	TGTGCCAGCAGCTTTAGGAACGCTAAGGGAGATACGCAGTATTTT
TRBV11-1	-	-	TRBJ1-6	CASSPPGLAAYF	TGTGCCAGCAGCCCCCCGGGACTGGCTGCGTACTTT
TRBV19	-	-	TRBJ2-2	CASSISINTGELFF	TGTGCCAGTAGTATCTCGATCAACACCGGGGAGCTGTTTTTT
TRBV10-3	-	-	TRBJ1-2	CAINPSAGDGYTF	TGTGCCATCAACCCGTCAGCAGGGGACGGCTACACCTTC
TRBV2	-	-	TRBJ2-1	CASREGSNEQFF	TGTGCCAGCAGGGAGGGGTCCAATGAGCAGTTCTTC
TRBV6-5	-	-	TRBJ1-4	CASSYSARGGEKLFF	TGTGCCAGCAGTTACTCGGCCAGGGGAGGTGAAAAACTGTTTTTT
TRBV25-1	TRBD1	-	TRBJ1-4	CASQKPGTGNEKLFF	TGTGCCAGCCAGAAGCCCGGGACAGGAAATGAAAAACTGTTTTTT
TRBV19	TRBD2	-	TRBJ2-3	CASNSGGAGDTQYF	TGTGCCAGTAATAGCGGGGGGGCCGGGGATACGCAGTATTTT
TRBV7-9	TRBD1	-	TRBJ2-4	CASLSGGDLAKNIQYF	TGTGCCAGCTTGTCAGGGGGAGATCTAGCCAAAAACATTCAGTACTTC
TRBV30	-	-	TRBJ2-7	CAWSLRSSLVGYEQYF	TGTGCCTGGAGTCTGCGTTCAAGCCTAGTTGGTTACGAGCAGTACTTC
TRBV9	-	few	TRBJ1-3	CASSAGAENTIYF	TGTGCCAGCAGCGCAGGGGCTGAAAACACCATATATTTT
TRBV7-9	-	-	TRBJ1-4	CAIGFKGATNEKLFF	TGTGCCATCGGCTTCAAGGGGGCAACTAATGAAAAACTGTTTTTT
TRBV2	TRBD1	-	TRBJ2-3	CASSDRTGGRTDTQYF	TGTGCCAGCAGTGATCGAACAGGGGGGCGCACAGATACGCAGTATTTT
TRBV3-1/TRBV3-2	TRBD2	once	TRBJ2-1	CASRRTAFSGRQNSENEQFF	TGTGCCAGCAGACGAACAGCGTTTAGCGGGAGACAAAATAGTGAAAATGAGCAGTTCTTC
TRBV6-5	-	-	TRBJ1-2	CASRRSGTQEGYTF	TGTGCCAGCAGAAGATCCGGGACCCAGGAGGGCTACACCTTC
TRBV13	-	-	TRBJ1-4	CASSLEGGEKLFF	TGTGCCAGCAGCTTAGAAGGGGGAGAAAAACTGTTTTTT
TRBV4-2	TRBD1	-	TRBJ1-2	CASSQGTGGQSYGYTF	TGTGCCAGCAGCCAAGGGACAGGGGGCCAGAGCTATGGCTACACCTTC
TRBV28	TRBD2	-	TRBJ2-5	CASNSGGNQETQYF	TGTGCCAGCAATAGCGGGGGGAACCAAGAGACCCAGTACTTC
TRBV7-2	-	-	TRBJ2-5	CASSPGAGRETQYF	TGTGCCAGCAGCCCCGGGGCAGGGAGGGAGACCCAGTACTTC
TRBV2	TRBD1	-	TRBJ1-2	CASNGQGANGYTF	TGTGCCAGCAACGGACAGGGGGCTAACGGCTACACCTTC
TRBV19	-	once	TRBJ1-4	CASGGVADLNEKLFF	TGTGCCAGCGGCGGGGTGGCGGACCTTAATGAAAAACTGTTTTTT
TRBV27	-	-	TRBJ1-4	CASSLSAGMGEKLFF	TGTGCCAGCAGTTTATCGGCGGGGATGGGTGAAAAACTGTTTTTT
TRBV7-9	TRBD1	-	TRBJ2-3	CASSLHSGGGTQYF	TGTGCCAGCAGCTTACATTCAGGGGGCGGAACGCAGTATTTT
TRBV12-3/TRBV12-4	-	-	TRBJ2-5	CASSLTETQYF	TGTGCCAGCAGTTTAACGGAGACCCAGTACTTC
TRBV13	-	-	TRBJ2-3	CASSIGGGTTDTQYF	TGTGCCAGCAGCATAGGAGGCGGGACCACAGATACGCAGTATTTT
TRBV28	-	-	TRBJ1-3	CASRSTALSGNTIYF	TGTGCCAGCAGGTCGACAGCCCTCTCTGGAAACACCATATATTTT